This record covers a single T cell receptor (beta chain). The entry originates in a study of T cell responses to AZD1222 COVID-19 vaccine. The table came from immunoSEQ multiplex PCR; TCRdb's copy has only in-frame clones and leaves some out. The sample records about 97,000 clones, about 90% being singletons. V shed 4 bases and J shed 5 bases, with 17 bases lying between them. Germline CDR1 LGHDT, CDR2 YNNKEL (reference sequence). The CDR3 is made up of 16 amino acids. Sequenced here: peripheral blood, sampled on day 0 of AZD1222 vaccination. V gene TRBV3-1 (or the pseudogene TRBV3-2) combines with J gene TRBJ2-2, with D possibly matching TRBD1 (5 bases). This TCR derives from an adult in good health. CDR3 DNA: TGTGCCAGCAGCCCAAGTCTTTTAGGGGCGACCGGGGAGCTGTTTTTT. Its translation: CASSPSLLGATGELFF.